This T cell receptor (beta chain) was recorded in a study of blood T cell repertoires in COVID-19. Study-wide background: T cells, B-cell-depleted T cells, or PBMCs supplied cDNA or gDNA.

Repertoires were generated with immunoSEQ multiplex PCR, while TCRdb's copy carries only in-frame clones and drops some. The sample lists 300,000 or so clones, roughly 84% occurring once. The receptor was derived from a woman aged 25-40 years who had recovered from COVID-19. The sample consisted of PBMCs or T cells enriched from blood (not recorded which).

This chain's CDR3 is CAWKSPQGRNSPLHF. The CDR3, as DNA: TGTGCCTGGAAATCACCTCAGGGGCGGAATTCACCCCTCCACTTT. This chain connects TRBV30 to TRBJ1-6; D may be TRBD1 (6 bases). The length of the CDR3 is 15 residues. V was clipped by 4 bases and J by 7 bases, with 17 bases between them. Per the germline V gene, CDR1 is GTSNPN and CDR2 is SVGIG (reference sequence).